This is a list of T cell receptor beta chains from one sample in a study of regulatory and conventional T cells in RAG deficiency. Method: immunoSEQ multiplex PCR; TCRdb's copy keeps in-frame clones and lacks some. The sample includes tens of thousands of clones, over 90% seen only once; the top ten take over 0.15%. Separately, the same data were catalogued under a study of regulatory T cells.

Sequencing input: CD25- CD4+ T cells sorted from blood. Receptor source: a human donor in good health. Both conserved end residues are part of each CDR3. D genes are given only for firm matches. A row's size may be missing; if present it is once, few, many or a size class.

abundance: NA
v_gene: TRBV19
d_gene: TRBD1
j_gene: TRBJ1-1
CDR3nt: TGTGCCAGTAGTATAGGGACAGGGTACTCCACTGAAGCTTTCTTT
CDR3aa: CASSIGTGYSTEAFF

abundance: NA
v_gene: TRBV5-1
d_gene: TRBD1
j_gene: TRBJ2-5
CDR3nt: TGCGCCAGCACCACAACAGGGGGGCGGGAGACCCAGTACTTC
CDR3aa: CASTTTGGRETQYF

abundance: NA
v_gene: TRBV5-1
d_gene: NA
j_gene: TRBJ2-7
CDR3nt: TGCGCCAGCAGCTTTCCGGGTAACTACGAGCAGTACTTC
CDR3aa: CASSFPGNYEQYF

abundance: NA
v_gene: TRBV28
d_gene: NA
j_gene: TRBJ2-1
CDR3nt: TGTGCCAGCAGACTGGACAATGAGCAGTTCTTC
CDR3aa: CASRLDNEQFF

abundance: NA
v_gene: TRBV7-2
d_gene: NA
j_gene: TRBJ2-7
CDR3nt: TGTGCCAGCAGCTTCAGGGGTGTGTCGGCCTCCTACGAGCAGTACTTC
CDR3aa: CASSFRGVSASYEQYF

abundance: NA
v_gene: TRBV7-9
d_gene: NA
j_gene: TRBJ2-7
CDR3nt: TGTGCCAGCAGCCCCGAACGAGGACAACCCGATTTTTTTGGCGAGCAGTACTTC
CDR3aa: CASSPERGQPDFFGEQYF

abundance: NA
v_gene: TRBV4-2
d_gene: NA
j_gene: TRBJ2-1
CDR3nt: TGTGCCAGCAGCCAAGACCCCACTAGATTGGATGAGCAGTTCTTC
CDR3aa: CASSQDPTRLDEQFF

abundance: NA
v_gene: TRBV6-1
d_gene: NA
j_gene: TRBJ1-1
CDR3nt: TGTGCCACTACGCGGGAGGGGATGAACACTGAAGCTTTCTTT
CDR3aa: CATTREGMNTEAFF

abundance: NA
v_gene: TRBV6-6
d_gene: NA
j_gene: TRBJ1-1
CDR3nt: TGTGCCAGCAGTTACCGGGAGGGAAACACTGAAGCTTTCTTT
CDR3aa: CASSYREGNTEAFF

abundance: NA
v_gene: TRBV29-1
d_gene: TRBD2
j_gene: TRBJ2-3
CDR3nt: TGCAGCCCCCGTGGGCTAGCGGGGGGGGCAGATACGCAGTATTTT
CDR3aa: CSPRGLAGGADTQYF

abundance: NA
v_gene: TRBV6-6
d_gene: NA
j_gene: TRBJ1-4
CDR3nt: TGTGCCAGCAGAGGACAGAGTAATGAAAAACTGTTTTTT
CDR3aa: CASRGQSNEKLFF

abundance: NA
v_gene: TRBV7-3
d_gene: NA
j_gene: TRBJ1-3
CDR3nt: TGTGCCAGCAGCCTGCGTCCGGGGGACACCATATATTTT
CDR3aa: CASSLRPGDTIYF

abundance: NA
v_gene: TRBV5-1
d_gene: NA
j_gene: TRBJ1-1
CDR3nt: TGCGCCAGCAGCTTGGGACCCTCGGGGGGTGAAGCTTTCTTT
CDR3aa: CASSLGPSGGEAFF

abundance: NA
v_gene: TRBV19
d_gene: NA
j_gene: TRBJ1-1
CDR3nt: TGTGCCAGTAGTATAGATCGGGACACTGAAGCTTTCTTT
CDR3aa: CASSIDRDTEAFF

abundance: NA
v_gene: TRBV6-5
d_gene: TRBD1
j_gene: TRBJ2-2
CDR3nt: TGTGCCAGCAGTACGACAGGGGGTTTCACCGGGGAGCTGTTTTTT
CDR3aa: CASSTTGGFTGELFF

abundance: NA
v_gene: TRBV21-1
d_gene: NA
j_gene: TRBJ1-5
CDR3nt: TGTGCCAGCAGCCTCCTCCAGGACAGGGATAGCAATCAGCCCCAGCATTTT
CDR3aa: CASSLLQDRDSNQPQHF

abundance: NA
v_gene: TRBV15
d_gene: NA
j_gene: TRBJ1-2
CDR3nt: TGTGCCACCAGCAGAGATGTAGGGGACTATGGCTACACCTTC
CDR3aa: CATSRDVGDYGYTF

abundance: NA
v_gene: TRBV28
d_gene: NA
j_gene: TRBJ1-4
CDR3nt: TGTGCCAGCAGTATACAGATTACTAATGAAAAACTGTTTTTT
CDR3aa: CASSIQITNEKLFF

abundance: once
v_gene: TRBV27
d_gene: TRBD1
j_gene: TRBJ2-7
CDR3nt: TGTGCCAGCAGTTTATACGGGACAGGGAACTACGAGCAGTACTTC
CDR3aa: CASSLYGTGNYEQYF

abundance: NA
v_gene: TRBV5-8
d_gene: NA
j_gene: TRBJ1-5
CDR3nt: TGTGCCAGCAGCCGCGGGGAGGGAAGTCAGCCCCAGCATTTT
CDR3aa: CASSRGEGSQPQHF

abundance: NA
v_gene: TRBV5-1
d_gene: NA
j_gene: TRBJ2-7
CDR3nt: TGCGCCAGCAGCTCCCGGACTCTCTACGAGCAGTACTTC
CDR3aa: CASSSRTLYEQYF

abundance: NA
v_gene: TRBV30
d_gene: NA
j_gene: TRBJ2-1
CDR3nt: TGTGCCTGGGGGGTGGGGGGAAACAATGAGCAGTTCTTC
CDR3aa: CAWGVGGNNEQFF

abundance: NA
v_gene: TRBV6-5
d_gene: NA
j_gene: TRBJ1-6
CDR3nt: TGTGCCAGCAGCCATAGACCGCCCCGGGGTTCACCCCTCCACTTT
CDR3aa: CASSHRPPRGSPLHF

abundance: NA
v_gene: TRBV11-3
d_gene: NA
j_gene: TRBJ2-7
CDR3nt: TGTGCCAGCAGCTTAGAGGGGGGCTACGAGCAGTACTTC
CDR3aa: CASSLEGGYEQYF

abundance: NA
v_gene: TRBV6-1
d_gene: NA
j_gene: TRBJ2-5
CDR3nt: TGTGCCAGCAGTGAACAAGCATTGGAGACCCAGTACTTC
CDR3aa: CASSEQALETQYF

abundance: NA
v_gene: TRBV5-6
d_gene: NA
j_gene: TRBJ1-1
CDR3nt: TGTGCCAGCAGGAGAGGGCTGGACACTGAAGCTTTCTTT
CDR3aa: CASRRGLDTEAFF

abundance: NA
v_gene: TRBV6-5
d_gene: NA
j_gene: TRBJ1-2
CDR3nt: TGTGCCAGCAGCTCCCCCCGGACAGCTAACTATGGCTACACCTTC
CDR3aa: CASSSPRTANYGYTF

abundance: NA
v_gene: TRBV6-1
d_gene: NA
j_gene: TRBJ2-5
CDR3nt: TGTGCCAGCAGTGATTCCGGGAGCCCATCCATGGAGACCCAGTACTTC
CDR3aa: CASSDSGSPSMETQYF

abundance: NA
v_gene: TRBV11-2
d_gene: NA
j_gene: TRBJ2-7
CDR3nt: TGTGCCAGCAGCTTAGGACAGCGCTACGAGCAGTACTTC
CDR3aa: CASSLGQRYEQYF

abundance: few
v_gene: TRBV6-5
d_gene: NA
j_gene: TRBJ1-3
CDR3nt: TGTGCCAGCAGTTATAACAGGGATGCAGGAAACACCATATATTTT
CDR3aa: CASSYNRDAGNTIYF

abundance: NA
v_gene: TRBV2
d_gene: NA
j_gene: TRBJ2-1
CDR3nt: TGTGCCAGCAGGGTGACTAGATCCTACAATGAGCAGTTCTTC
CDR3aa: CASRVTRSYNEQFF

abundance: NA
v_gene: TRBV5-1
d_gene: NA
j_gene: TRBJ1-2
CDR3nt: TGCGCCAGCAGCTTGGGGCCGGGTCGGGGAAATGGGCATGGCTACACCTTC
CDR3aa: CASSLGPGRGNGHGYTF

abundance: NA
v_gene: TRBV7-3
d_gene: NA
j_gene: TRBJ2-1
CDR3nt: TGTGCCAGCAGCTCGCAGGGTGAGCAGTTCTTC
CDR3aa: CASSSQGEQFF

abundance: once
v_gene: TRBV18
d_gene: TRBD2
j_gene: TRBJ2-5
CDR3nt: TGTGCCAGCTCACCGACCGTCCCTAGCGGGGGGTCAGAGACCCAGTACTTC
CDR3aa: CASSPTVPSGGSETQYF

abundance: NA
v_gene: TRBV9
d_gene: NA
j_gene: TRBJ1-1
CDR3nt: TGTGCCAGCAGCGCTCGGGGTGAAGCTTTCTTT
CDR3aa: CASSARGEAFF

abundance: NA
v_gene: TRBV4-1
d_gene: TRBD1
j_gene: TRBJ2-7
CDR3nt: TGCGCCAGCAGCCAAGGACAGGGTTTTGGCGAGCAGTACTTC
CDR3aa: CASSQGQGFGEQYF

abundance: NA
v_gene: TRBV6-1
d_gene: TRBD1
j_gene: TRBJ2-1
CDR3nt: TGTGCCAGCAGTGAACACGGACAGGGATCCTACAATGAGCAGTTCTTC
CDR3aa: CASSEHGQGSYNEQFF

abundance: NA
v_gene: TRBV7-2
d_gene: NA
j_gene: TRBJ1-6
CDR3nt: TGTGCCAGCAGCTTCCAGGACTCCCCCCTCCACTTT
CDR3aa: CASSFQDSPLHF

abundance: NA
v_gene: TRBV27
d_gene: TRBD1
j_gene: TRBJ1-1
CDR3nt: TGTGCCAGCAGTTCCCCCAGGGGGGCAGGGGAAGCTTTCTTT
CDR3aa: CASSSPRGAGEAFF

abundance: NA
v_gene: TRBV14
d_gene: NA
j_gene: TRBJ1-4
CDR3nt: TGTGCCAGCAGCCAAGCGGCGGGTTCTAATGAAAAACTGTTTTTT
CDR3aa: CASSQAAGSNEKLFF

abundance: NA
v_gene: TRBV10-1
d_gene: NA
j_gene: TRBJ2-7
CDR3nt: TGCGCCAGCAGTGAGTCGAAAGCAGGTGGCTACGAGCAGTACTTC
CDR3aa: CASSESKAGGYEQYF

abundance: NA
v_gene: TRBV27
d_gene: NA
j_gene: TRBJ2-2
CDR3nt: TGTGCCAGCAGGGTACAGGGCACCGGGGAGCTGTTTTTT
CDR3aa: CASRVQGTGELFF

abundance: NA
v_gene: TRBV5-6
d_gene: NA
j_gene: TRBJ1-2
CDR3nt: TGTGCCAGCAGACCTCCCACAGGGAACTATGGCTACACCTTC
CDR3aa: CASRPPTGNYGYTF

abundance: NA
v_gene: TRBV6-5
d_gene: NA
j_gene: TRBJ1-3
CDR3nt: TGTGCCAGCAGCCTAGGAGGGCCCTCTGGAAACACCATATATTTT
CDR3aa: CASSLGGPSGNTIYF

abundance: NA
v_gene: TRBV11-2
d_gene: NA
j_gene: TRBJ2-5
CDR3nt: TGTGCCAGCAGCTTGTATGAGACCCAGTACTTC
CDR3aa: CASSLYETQYF

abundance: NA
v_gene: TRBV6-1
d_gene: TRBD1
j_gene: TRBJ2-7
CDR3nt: TGTGCCAGCAGGCTACGACAGGGGGCCTACGAGCAGTACTTC
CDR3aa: CASRLRQGAYEQYF

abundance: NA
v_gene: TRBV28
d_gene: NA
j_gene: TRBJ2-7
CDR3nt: TGTGCCAGCAGCCCCTGGGGCGGGGCTTACGAGCAGTACTTC
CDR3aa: CASSPWGGAYEQYF

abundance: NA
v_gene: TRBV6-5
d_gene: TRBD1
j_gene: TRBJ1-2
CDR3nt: TGTGCCAGCAGTTACTATGACAGGGGGCGAAGCGGCTACACCTTC
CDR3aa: CASSYYDRGRSGYTF

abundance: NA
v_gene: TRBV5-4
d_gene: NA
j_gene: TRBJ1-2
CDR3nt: TGTGCCAGCAGCTTGGCAGGGGAGGGCTATGGCTACACCTTC
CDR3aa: CASSLAGEGYGYTF

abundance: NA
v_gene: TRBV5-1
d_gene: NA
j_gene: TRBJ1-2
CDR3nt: TGCGCCAGCAGCTTTACCGGGTCCCTTAACTATGGCTACACCTTC
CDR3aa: CASSFTGSLNYGYTF

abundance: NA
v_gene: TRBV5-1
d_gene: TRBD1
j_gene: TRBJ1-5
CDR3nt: TGCGCCAGCCACGGACAGGGAGGGACCAGCAATCAGCCCCAGCATTTT
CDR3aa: CASHGQGGTSNQPQHF

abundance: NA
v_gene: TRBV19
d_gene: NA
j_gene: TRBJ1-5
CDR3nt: TGTGCCAGTAGACCAGACAGGTCCGGCCAGCCCCAGCATTTT
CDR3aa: CASRPDRSGQPQHF

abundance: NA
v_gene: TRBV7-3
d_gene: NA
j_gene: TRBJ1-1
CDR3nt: TGTGCCAGCAGCTTAGCGCCGAACACTGAAGCTTTCTTT
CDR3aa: CASSLAPNTEAFF

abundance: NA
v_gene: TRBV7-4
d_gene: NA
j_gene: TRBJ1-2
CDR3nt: TGTGCCACAATAGTTTATGGCTACACCTTC
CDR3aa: CATIVYGYTF

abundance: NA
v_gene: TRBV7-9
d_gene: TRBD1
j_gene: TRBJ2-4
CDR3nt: TGTGCCAGCAGCTCCTACGGGACAGCCGAAAACATTCAGTACTTC
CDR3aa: CASSSYGTAENIQYF